The text below deals with one T cell receptor beta chain. Its recognized antigen is unknown. Per-nucleotide qualities are absent, and no much larger clonotype sits a single base away. The data belong to a study of long-term antiretroviral therapy in people with HIV (dated by TCRdb to between 2021 and 2022). For the study in its entirety: Collection of the earliest samples took place about a decade ahead of the 2015 WHO recommendation for immediate ART, at a time when ART was typically delayed until CD4 counts fell. This retrospective serial study examined whether starting ART and sustained HIV suppression were associated with changes in the composition and diversity of the TRB repertoire in peripheral blood. A total of fewer than 250 cryopreserved PBMC samples came from a few dozen adults with confirmed HIV infection and were collected serially over a mean of approximately 6 years (range 1-12). Among the 30 to 35 participants with HIV, about 11 were female. No cross-contamination during QIAcube processing was shown when test extractions of a monoclonal T-cell line were performed alongside some 33 polyclonal samples. General findings and caveats noted by the study authors: Limited PBMC availability meant only the TCR beta chain was sequenced, without alpha chain pairing. Expanded TRB clones identified before ART initiation dominated the repertoire across all time points, though the dominance fluctuated and decreased in many PLHIV after ART. CDR3 length ranges in HIV repertoires were narrower than in controls, and network structure suggested an antigen-experienced repertoire with only a slight naive shift after ART. The samples were dated from about 2003 to 2018, and the ART regimens that were used may be less effective than current ART regimens. Because cell numbers in pre-ART samples were limited, unsorted PBMC were profiled instead of sorted CD4+ and CD8+ T cells. Starting ART was linked to a significant rise in TRB diversity, yet even after long-term ART the diversity remained significantly lower than in transplant donor controls. Inferences about post-ART repertoire changes were limited because no data were available on ART adherence, viral resistance or therapy changes.

Inclusion was restricted to participants for whom at least one PBMC sample before ART initiation and at least two post-ART samples were available. Every participant with HIV received treatment in the United States of America. Before DNA extraction, cryopreserved samples of about 0.95-10 million PBMC were thawed and then washed. At the time of the earliest PBMC sample, participants with HIV were aged between roughly 20 and 54 years. PBMC samples from each participant spanned 1-4 timepoints before ART initiation and 2-8 timepoints after ART initiation, with a median of 7 samples. Serial HIV viral load, CD4+ T-cell count, ART history and demographic data were obtained for every participant. Genomic DNA was extracted from unsorted PBMC with a Qiagen kit on a QIAcube, with processing performed in batches of 12 samples. The immunoSEQ hsTCRB v3.0 assay was used at survey level resolution to sequence the TRB variable region. The target sequencing depth for TRB was about 40,000-55,000 T-cell genomes per sample. An Illumina MiSeq with a v3 150-cycle kit was used to sequence the pooled TRB libraries. The study's processing was this. Repertoire analysis was run in R within a reproducible Nextflow workflow that covered QC, data transformation and analysis. LymphoSeq2, an R package for AIRR-Seq data exploration, was used to implement custom analyses. A handful of samples yielding fewer than 5000 total TRB sequences were excluded, leaving about 190 analyzed HIV repertoires. Among the approximately 180 retained HIV repertoires, 59 were collected before ART initiation and about 130 were collected after ART initiation. Repertoires were downsampled to 5000 TRB nucleotide sequences, and summary statistics were averaged over 100 downsampling iterations. Only TRB sequences with CDR3 regions of at least seven amino acids were retained for analysis. Diversity was assessed using a clonality score derived from Shannon entropy and using the Gini coefficient. In the repertoire networks, any two of the top 5000 CDR3 amino acid sequences were linked whenever the two sequences differed by an edit distance of one. For TRB CDR3 amino acid sequences, antigen specificity groups and MHC restriction were predicted with GLIPH2. CDR3 amino acid sequences were matched against VDJdb and McPAS-TCR to flag known CMV, EBV, HIV or tissue antigen associations. Pre-ART, post-ART and control groups were compared with Wilcoxon signed-rank tests and Holm-Bonferroni correction. Here the immuneACCESS table is served through TCRdb, limited to in-frame sequences with V and J called. Missing clones are a known gap in these copies; in checked studies unresolved V genes cover under half, and the rest lacks a known reason. V, J and clone size are those of that table, while D and trimming were read from the DNA. This sample comprises some 47,000 clones, about 95% of them detected only once. The top ten clones comprise approximately 2.5% of the sample.

V is shortened by 1 base, J by 6 bases, and the region joining them spans 10 bases. Spanning cysteine to phenylalanine, the CDR3 consists of 14 amino acids. The DNA shown is the 42-base CDR3, in frame from base 1. CDR1 and CDR2 (LNHDA, SQIVND) derive from the germline V gene (reference sequence). Material: unsorted PBMCs, obtained 3.7 years after starting antiretroviral therapy. Rearrangement joined TRBV19 to TRBJ1-5; a weak D assignment points to TRBD1 (5 bases agree). The source of this sequence is a woman aged 50 to 65 with HIV. The nucleotide sequence reads as follows: TGTGCCAGTAGTATAGGGGGCGGGGGTCAGCCCCAGCATTTT. Translated, it reads CASSIGGGGQPQHF.